The 10 T cell receptor beta chains listed next were all sequenced from one sample in a study of CD8+ T cells in alopecia areata. Reverse transcribed after extraction, RNA yielded cDNA as the sequencing template. This table comes from immunoSEQ multiplex PCR, and its TCRdb copy is limited to in-frame clones, with some not included. The sample includes about 130,000 clones, around 60% of them seen just once. The specimen comprised CD4+ T cells sorted from blood, sampled at week 0. The receptors stem from a human donor with alopecia areata.

The chain uses TRBV10-3 and TRBJ2-2, with TRBD2 identical over 9 bases. The CDR3 sequence is 14 residues long. CDR1 is ENHRY, CDR2 SYGVKD, per germline. V lost 9 bases, J lost 1 base, and 3 bases stayed unmatched. CDR3 DNA: TGTGCCATAAGAGCGGGAGGGAACACCGGGGAGCTGTTTTTT. This translates into CAIRAGGNTGELFF.

This clone has only one observation. The chain uses TRBV25-1 and TRBJ2-7; TRBD1 matches at 11 bases. In germline, CDR1 is MGHDK, CDR2 SYGVNS. CDR3 size: 16 residues. With V trimmed by 3 bases and J by 1 base, 5 bases remained unmatched. The DNA of the CDR3 is TGTGCCAGCAGTGAGTCCGGGACAGGGGGTTCCTACGAGCAGTACTTC. It translates to CASSESGTGGSYEQYF.

This rearrangement joins TRBV5-1 to TRBJ2-2, with D uncertain. CDR1 and CDR2 (germline): SGHRS, YFSETQ. Trimming took 4 bases from V and 6 from J, leaving 13 bases between them. The CDR3 consists of 14 residues. The CDR3 DNA sequence: TGCGCCAGCAGCCTGGAAAGTGGCTCCGGGGAGCTGTTTTTT. This encodes CASSLESGSGELFF.

J is TRBJ2-6 and V is TRBV2; D not resolved. CDR1 is SNHLY, CDR2 FYNNEI, per germline. The CDR3 loop spans 12 amino acids. Trimming removed 4 bases at V and 2 bases at J, with 0 bases between. The DNA for the CDR3 is TGTGCCAGCAGTGCTGGGGCCAACGTCCTGACTTTC. Its translation: CASSAGANVLTF.

The table lists this clone with a count of one. The chain has TRBV28 and TRBJ2-2; the match to TRBD2 covers 9 bases. The CDR3 has 16 residues. Trimming removed 0 bases from V and 1 base from J; junction bases left unmatched: 0. Germline CDR1 is MDHEN and CDR2 is SYDVKM. The CDR3 sequence is CASSLWTSGNTGELFF. In DNA form, the CDR3 reads TGTGCCAGCAGTTTATGGACTAGCGGGAACACCGGGGAGCTGTTTTTT.

The J gene is TRBJ1-2, the V gene TRBV7-2; unclear D gene. The CDR3 has 15 amino acids. Trimming cost V 5 bases and J 3 bases, with 16 bases left between them. CDR1 is SGHTA and CDR2 is FQGNSA in the germline V gene. The CDR3 bases are TGTGCCAGCAGCCCACTAGCCAGGTCCGACTATGGCTACACCTTC. It codes for CASSPLARSDYGYTF. Filled out from reference TRBV7-2 and TRBJ1-2, the complete variable domain reads GAGVSQSPSNKVTEKGKDVELRCDPISGHTALYWYRQSLGQGLEFLIYFQGNSAPDKSGLPSDRFSAERTGGSVSTLTIQRTQQEDSAVYLCASSPLARSDYGYTFGSGTRLTVV.

V and J are TRBV7-2 and TRBJ1-2, with TRBD1 matching 7 bases. Losses at the gene ends were 3 bases for V and 5 bases for J; bases not matched to a gene: 3. Germline V gives CDR1 SGHTA, CDR2 FQGNSA. The CDR3 covers 13 residues. As DNA, the CDR3 is TGTGCCAGCAGCTTTGGGACAGTATATGGCTACACCTTC. It specifies CASSFGTVYGYTF.

The sample holds one count of this clone. The rearrangement uses TRBV5-1 and TRBJ2-2; weak D call: TRBD1 (6 bases). Trimming removed 2 bases from V and 4 bases from J, with 15 bases in between. The CDR3 has 16 amino acids. Germline CDR1 is SGHRS and CDR2 is YFSETQ. The CDR3 DNA follows: TGCGCCAGCAGCTTAGGGGGACGGCGTGCCACCGGGGAGCTGTTTTTT. Its protein is CASSLGGRRATGELFF.

The sample holds one count of this clone. The chain is built from TRBV7-8 and TRBJ2-1; D may be TRBD1 (5 bases). V was cut by 1 base and J by 9 bases, with 13 bases left in between. The CDR3 contains 14 residues. CDR1 is SGHVS and CDR2 is FQNEAQ in the germline V gene. The CDR3 protein is CASSLGEPDSEQFF. Written as DNA, the CDR3 is TGTGCCAGCAGCTTAGGAGAACCCGACAGTGAGCAGTTCTTC.

This chain joins TRBV6-5 and TRBJ1-5; D possibly corresponds to TRBD1 (5 bases). The germline V gene has CDR1 MNHEY and CDR2 SVGAGI. The germline V and J ends were trimmed by 6 bases and 4 bases, with 10 bases remaining between them. CDR3 size: 13 residues. The DNA of the CDR3 is TGTGCCAGCAGGCCTCGGGGGAATCAGCCCCAGCATTTT. Protein sequence: CASRPRGNQPQHF.